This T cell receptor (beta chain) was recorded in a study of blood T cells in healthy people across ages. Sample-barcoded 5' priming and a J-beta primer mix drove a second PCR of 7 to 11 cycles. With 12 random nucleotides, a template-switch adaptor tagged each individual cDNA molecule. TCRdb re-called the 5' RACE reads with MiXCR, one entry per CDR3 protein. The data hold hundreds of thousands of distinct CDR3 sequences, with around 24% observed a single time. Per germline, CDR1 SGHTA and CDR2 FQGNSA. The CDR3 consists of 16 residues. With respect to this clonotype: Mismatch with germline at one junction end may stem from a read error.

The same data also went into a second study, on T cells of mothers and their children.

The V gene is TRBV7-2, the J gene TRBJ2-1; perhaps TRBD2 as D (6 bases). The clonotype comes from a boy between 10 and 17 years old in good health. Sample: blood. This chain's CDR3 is CASSLDWRASYNEQLF. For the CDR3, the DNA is TGTGCCAGCAGCTTAGACTGGAGGGCGTCCTACAATGAGCAGCTCTTC.